The sequence of this T cell receptor beta chain was determined in a study of chemoradiotherapy in HPV16-positive cancers (dated by TCRdb to between 2021 and 2022). Notes on the research overall: Candidate HPV-specific T-cell clones and common TCR motifs were defined through functional T-cell assays on cells from a couple of HPV16-positive patients. The study asked whether T-cell immunity against the HPV oncoproteins E6 and E7 changes during chemoradiotherapy and whether it affects survival. The candidate HPV-specific TCRs and motifs were subsequently tracked in TCR repertoires obtained from roughly 85 patients with HPV-related cancers.

Library preparation used the immunoSEQ multiplex PCR assay. In its TCRdb copy, this immuneACCESS table keeps in-frame sequences only and misses some clones. Where compared with another copy, unresolved V genes explain less than half of these, and the others have no known cause. The sample contains roughly 5,000 clones, approximately 80% of them found a single time. Approximately 9.2% of the sample belongs to the ten largest clones. Because repertoires were sampled repeatedly during chemoradiotherapy, clonal expansion in the tumor microenvironment could be followed. As for this clone: Its specific antigen is unknown. No quality values exist for individual bases; no much larger clone is one base distant.

Study-wide conclusions, independent of this receptor: Among HPV16-positive patients, expansion of HPV-responsive T cells during chemoradiotherapy was associated with better recurrence-free survival. The functional definition of HPV-specific T cells was derived from only two HPV16-positive patients, and the survival association was reported for HPV16-positive patients. Expansion of candidate HPV-specific clones and E7-related TCR motifs was observed in the tumor microenvironment during treatment, whereas no such expansion was observed for non-HPV-specific T cells.

This clonotype was obtained from a human donor with HPV-associated anogenital cancer. This specimen was tumor tissue, taken from a patient who underwent chemoradiotherapy.

The CDR3 region: CASSGMDRGLTEAFF. The nucleotide sequence is given as TGTGCCAGTAGTGGGATGGACAGGGGGCTTACTGAAGCTTTCTTT. Recombination connected TRBV19 to TRBJ1-1, and 11 junction bases match TRBD1. Clipping removes 5 bases from V and 5 bases from J, with 7 as the unmatched junction base count. The CDR3 holds 15 amino acids from the cysteine to the phenylalanine. The sequence is cut down to CDR3 DNA, 45 bases in frame from base 1. From a lookup of the germline V gene (reference sequence), CDR1 and CDR2 are LNHDA and SQIVND.